The rows below give T cell receptor beta chains drawn from one sample of a study of blood T cell repertoires in COVID-19. The protocol was immunoSEQ multiplex PCR, while the TCRdb copy is restricted to in-frame clones and leaves out a portion. Seen here are roughly 62,000 clones, more than 75% observed once, and the top ten hold roughly 6.7%. Material: peripheral blood. These TCRs come from a human donor with active COVID-19. The donor label of this sample is uncertain. The CDR3 runs from the conserved cysteine through the conserved F or W. The D gene is left open where the match is weak. Some rows have no size entry. The others give once, few or many, or a class for an expanded clone.

J gene | V gene | clone size | D gene | CDR3 DNA | CDR3 protein
TRBJ2-7 | TRBV4-3 | once | NA | TGCGCCAGCAGCCCCCTTCCGTTCGACGAGCAGTACTTC | CASSPLPFDEQYF
TRBJ1-3 | TRBV5-6 | NA | NA | TGTGCCAGCAGCTTTAACAGCCTCTCTGGAAACACCATATATTTT | CASSFNSLSGNTIYF
TRBJ2-7 | TRBV6-1 | NA | NA | TGTGCCAGCAGTGAAGGAGGGTTTGGCTACGAGCAGTACTTC | CASSEGGFGYEQYF
TRBJ2-1 | TRBV5-1 | NA | TRBD2 | TGCGCCAGCAGCTTGGGTCCTAGCGGGAGGATCTACAATGAGCAGTTCTTC | CASSLGPSGRIYNEQFF
TRBJ1-4 | TRBV6-6 | NA | NA | TGTGCCAGCAGTTACTCGACGCGGGGCGATAATGAAAAACTGTTTTTT | CASSYSTRGDNEKLFF
TRBJ2-7 | TRBV20-1 | few | NA | TGCAGTGCCCTTACAGGGCCCGAGCAGTACTTC | CSALTGPEQYF
TRBJ2-7 | TRBV23-1 | NA | NA | TGCGCCAGCAGTGGCCACGAGCAGTACTTC | CASSGHEQYF
TRBJ1-2 | TRBV3-1/TRBV3-2 | NA | NA | TGTGCCAGCAGCCAAGTTTGGGGGCAGGGAAACTATGGCTACACCTTC | CASSQVWGQGNYGYTF
TRBJ1-2 | TRBV18 | NA | NA | TGTGCCAGCTCACCACAGACTCTACAGGAGTATGGCTACACCTTC | CASSPQTLQEYGYTF
TRBJ1-1 | TRBV29-1 | once | NA | TGCAGCGTCGACAACTTGAACACTGAAGCTTTCTTT | CSVDNLNTEAFF
TRBJ2-3 | TRBV5-5 | NA | TRBD2 | TGTGCCAGCAGCTTGGGAAGCGGGAGAAGTAGCACAGATACGCAGTATTTT | CASSLGSGRSSTDTQYF
TRBJ1-1 | TRBV5-1 | NA | TRBD1 | TGCGCCAGCAGCGCCCAAGGACAGGGCAACACTGAAGCTTTCTTT | CASSAQGQGNTEAFF
TRBJ1-5 | TRBV18 | NA | NA | TGTGCCAGCTCACCACCTCCTCCTGAGCCCCAGCATTTT | CASSPPPPEPQHF
TRBJ2-3 | TRBV5-1 | NA | TRBD1 | TGCGCCAGCAGCGTCCTGGGACAGGGGAACACAGATACGCAGTATTTT | CASSVLGQGNTDTQYF
TRBJ2-3 | TRBV4-1 | NA | NA | TGCGCCAGCAGCCAAGTCACAGGGAGGGAGAAGGGAGATACGCAGTATTTT | CASSQVTGREKGDTQYF
TRBJ2-5 | TRBV18 | once | NA | TGTGCCAGCTCACCCTCCCAAGAGACCCAGTACTTC | CASSPSQETQYF
TRBJ1-1 | TRBV11-2 | NA | TRBD1 | TGTGCCAGCAGCCCTGGGGCAGGGGGTAGAGGGAACACTGAAGCTTTCTTT | CASSPGAGGRGNTEAFF